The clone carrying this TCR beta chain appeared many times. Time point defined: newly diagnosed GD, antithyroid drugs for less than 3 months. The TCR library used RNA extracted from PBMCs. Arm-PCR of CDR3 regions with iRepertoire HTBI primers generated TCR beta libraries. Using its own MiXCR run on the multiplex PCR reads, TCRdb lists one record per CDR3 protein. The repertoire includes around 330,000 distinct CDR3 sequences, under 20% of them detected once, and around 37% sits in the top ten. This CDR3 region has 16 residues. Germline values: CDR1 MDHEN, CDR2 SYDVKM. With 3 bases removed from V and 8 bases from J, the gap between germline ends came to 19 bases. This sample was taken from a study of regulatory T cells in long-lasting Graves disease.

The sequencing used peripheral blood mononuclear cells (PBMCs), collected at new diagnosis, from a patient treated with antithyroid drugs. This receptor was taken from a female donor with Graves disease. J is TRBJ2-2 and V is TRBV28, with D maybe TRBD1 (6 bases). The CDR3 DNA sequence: TGTGCCAGCAGTTTCCCGCTGTCCACAGGGCCTGGGGAGCTGTTTTTT. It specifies CASSFPLSTGPGELFF. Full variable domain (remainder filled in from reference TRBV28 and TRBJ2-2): DVKVTQSSRYLVKRTGEKVFLECVQDMDHENMFWYRQDPGLGLRLIYFSYDVKMKEKGDIPEGYSVSREKKERFSLILESASTNQTSMYLCASSFPLSTGPGELFFGEGSRLTVL.